The text below deals with one T cell receptor beta chain. Some clones are missing from TCRdb's copy, which holds only in-frame ones; the method was immunoSEQ multiplex PCR. The sample lists just over 60,000 clones, 88% occurring once. Relapse was seen in all patients after autologous stem cell transplantation, and brentuximab vedotin exposure was variable. The data were obtained in a study of PD-1 blockade in classical Hodgkin lymphoma. Trimming left V 4 bases short and J 1 base short, with 10 bases between. Per germline, CDR1 MDHEN and CDR2 SYDVKM. CDR3 length: 14 residues. The V call is TRBV28, the J call TRBJ1-1, with D unresolved. This clonotype was sampled from a human donor with classical Hodgkin lymphoma. The material sequenced was peripheral blood mononuclear cells (PBMCs), taken at baseline. CDR3 sequence: CASSSGHPNTEAFF. The CDR3 DNA reads as TGTGCCAGCAGTTCTGGGCACCCGAACACTGAAGCTTTCTTT.